The rows below give T cell receptor beta chains drawn from one sample of a study of T-cell reconstitution after alpha-beta-depleted transplantation in children. One entry per CDR3 protein, called by TCRdb with MiXCR from the PCR reads. The repertoire holds about 690,000 distinct CDR3 sequences, over 15% seen once, with 1.1% in the top ten. The source was PBMCs from the stem cell graft donor, collected from the stem cell graft. Receptor source: a human donor who donated a stem cell graft to a child with acute myeloid leukemia. The CDR3 runs from the conserved cysteine through the conserved F or W. D genes are given only for firm matches. Not every row has a clone size; where given, it reads once, few, many or a size class.

j_gene | abundance | v_gene | d_gene | CDR3aa | CDR3nt
TRBJ2-7 | few | TRBV7-9 | . | CASSLTGTVDEQYF | TGTGCCAGCAGCTTGACCGGGACCGTCGACGAGCAGTACTTC
TRBJ2-3 | many | TRBV9 | . | CASSVTDTDTQYF | TGTGCCAGCAGCGTTACCGACACAGATACGCAGTATTTT
TRBJ1-4 | few | TRBV14 | . | CASSLGAQLFF | TGTGCCAGCAGCCTCGGGGCTCAACTGTTTTTT
TRBJ2-5 | many | TRBV29-1 | . | CSAEVGETQYF | TGCAGCGCCGAGGTGGGAGAGACCCAGTACTTC
TRBJ2-1 | . | TRBV7-9 | . | CASKISGAPYNEQFF | TGTGCCAGCAAAATCTCGGGGGCCCCCTACAATGAGCAGTTCTTC
TRBJ2-3 | once | TRBV5-1 | . | CASSLASEGGDTQYF | TGCGCCAGCAGCTTGGCCTCCGAGGGAGGCGATACGCAGTATTTT
TRBJ2-2 | . | TRBV4-2 | TRBD1 | CASSQGQGLNTGELFF | TGTGCCAGCAGCCAAGGACAGGGCCTGAACACCGGGGAGCTGTTTTTT
TRBJ1-1 | . | TRBV7-2 | TRBD1 | CASSSPYRGRTEAFF | TGTGCCAGCAGCTCGCCCTACAGGGGTAGGACTGAAGCTTTCTTT
TRBJ2-2 | . | TRBV6-2/TRBV6-3 | . | CASSPWNRKGNTGELFF | TGTGCCAGCAGTCCATGGAACAGGAAGGGAAACACCGGGGAGCTGTTTTTT
TRBJ2-1 | . | TRBV25-1 | . | CASSGIWKNEQFF | TGTGCCAGCAGTGGAATTTGGAAAAATGAGCAGTTCTTC
TRBJ2-5 | few | TRBV5-1 | . | CASSFSLMETQYF | TGCGCCAGCAGCTTCAGCTTGATGGAGACCCAGTACTTC
TRBJ2-1 | few | TRBV21-1 | . | CASSSPTNFSYNEQFF | TGTGCTAGCAGCAGCCCGACTAATTTCTCCTACAATGAGCAGTTCTTC
TRBJ2-5 | few | TRBV10-3 | . | CAISGEGRLQETQYF | TGTGCCATCAGTGGCGAGGGGCGGTTACAAGAGACCCAGTACTTC
TRBJ2-6 | . | TRBV20-1 | TRBD1 | CSAHRGLVANVLTF | TGCAGTGCCCACAGGGGGCTTGTGGCCAACGTCCTGACTTTC
TRBJ1-5 | . | TRBV6-5 | . | CASSYRGVGGNQPQHF | TGTGCCAGCAGTTACCGCGGGGTTGGGGGCAATCAGCCCCAGCATTTT
TRBJ1-1 | . | TRBV7-8 | . | CASSLRGTLNTEAFF | TGTGCCAGCAGCTTAAGGGGAACACTAAACACTGAAGCTTTCTTT
TRBJ1-1 | many | TRBV5-6 | . | CASSLAHRVDTEAFF | TGTGCCAGCAGCTTGGCCCACAGGGTGGACACTGAAGCTTTCTTT
TRBJ2-2 | . | TRBV12-3/TRBV12-4 | TRBD1 | CASSFLPGTGGGLTGELFF | TGTGCCAGCAGTTTCCTTCCCGGGACAGGGGGCGGTTTGACCGGGGAGCTGTTTTTT
TRBJ2-5 | many | TRBV9 | TRBD2 | CASSVGLAGYQETQYF | TGTGCCAGCAGCGTAGGGTTAGCGGGTTACCAAGAGACCCAGTACTTC
TRBJ2-1 | . | TRBV6-5 | TRBD1 | CASRNTGTGTGKEQFF | TGTGCCAGCCGTAACACCGGGACAGGGACCGGCAAGGAGCAGTTCTTC
TRBJ2-7 | . | TRBV7-2 | . | CASSLYDTSSYEQYF | TGTGCCAGCAGCCTATACGACACGAGCTCCTACGAGCAGTACTTC
TRBJ2-6 | many | TRBV20-1 | . | CSARKGGVAGANVLTF | TGCAGTGCTAGAAAGGGGGGGGTCGCTGGGGCCAACGTCCTGACTTTC
TRBJ2-3 | many | TRBV20-1 | . | CSARSSASTQYF | TGCAGTGCCCGCTCGAGCGCGAGTACGCAGTATTTT
TRBJ2-5 | . | TRBV28 | TRBD1 | CASSSTTGGRETQYF | TGTGCCAGCAGTTCGACGACAGGGGGCCGGGAGACCCAGTACTTC
TRBJ2-3 | . | TRBV21-1 | . | CASSVRDRGSTDTQYF | TGTGCCAGCAGCGTCCGCGACAGGGGAAGCACAGATACGCAGTATTTT
TRBJ2-1 | many | TRBV6-1 | TRBD1 | CASSADRGFNNEQFF | TGTGCCAGCAGTGCCGACAGGGGGTTTAACAATGAGCAGTTCTTC
TRBJ1-1 | . | TRBV11-3 | . | CASSLDRVRGMNTEAFF | TGTGCCAGCAGCTTAGATCGAGTCAGGGGCATGAACACTGAAGCTTTCTTT
TRBJ2-1 | many | TRBV5-5 | . | CASSLTQGRSYNEQFF | TGTGCCAGCAGCTTAACTCAGGGCCGCTCCTACAATGAGCAGTTCTTC
TRBJ1-5 | . | TRBV7-2 | TRBD1 | CASSLTGGDSNQPQHF | TGTGCCAGCAGCTTGACAGGGGGTGATAGCAATCAGCCCCAGCATTTT
TRBJ2-3 | many | TRBV29-1 | . | CSVGRTLSTDTQYF | TGCAGCGTTGGGAGGACATTAAGCACAGATACGCAGTATTTT
TRBJ2-5 | few | TRBV25-1 | TRBD2 | CASTPPGGGSKTQYF | TGTGCCAGCACGCCCCCTGGGGGGGGATCTAAGACCCAGTACTTC
TRBJ2-1 | few | TRBV12-3/TRBV12-4 | . | CASSSGEENEQFF | TGTGCCAGCAGTTCAGGGGAGGAGAATGAGCAGTTCTTC
TRBJ1-5 | . | TRBV28 | TRBD1 | CASSLLTGKASQPQHF | TGTGCCAGCAGTTTATTGACAGGGAAGGCGAGTCAGCCCCAGCATTTT